These 21 T cell receptor beta chains came from one sample sequenced in a study of OX40 agonist ivuxolimab in advanced cancers. Profiled with immunoSEQ multiplex PCR; TCRdb holds only in-frame clones, not every one. The table has about 96,000 clones, under 85% seen once; the top ten hold 5.8%. Sequences were derived from CD4+ or CD8+ T cells sorted from blood, sampled in a trial of the OX40 agonist ivuxolimab. The origin of the receptors is an adult with an advanced solid tumor such as melanoma, head and neck, liver or kidney cancer.

This clone has more than one count but fewer than ten. The sample has other DNA sequences that encode this CDR3 too. This sequence joins TRBV20-1 and TRBJ2-5; TRBD1 might be the D (5 bases). The germline V gene has CDR1 DFQATT and CDR2 SNEGSKA (reference sequence). CDR3 size: 11 residues. The germline V and J ends were trimmed by 6 bases and 0 bases, with 5 bases remaining between them. CDR3 residues: CSAQDQETQYF. The CDR3 DNA sequence: TGCAGTGCACAGGACCAAGAGACCCAGTACTTC.

This chain connects TRBV19 to TRBJ1-3, with D possibly being TRBD1 (5 bases). The V and J ends lost 3 bases and 2 bases respectively, with 8 bases between them. CDR3 size: 14 residues. The germline CDR1 and CDR2 sequences are LNHDA and SQIVND (reference sequence). In DNA form, the CDR3 reads TGTGCCAGTAGTATTTGGGGGACTGGAAACACCATATATTTT. Protein product: CASSIWGTGNTIYF.

V usage is TRBV18 and J usage is TRBJ2-3; D is uncertain. Trimming left V 2 bases short and J 0 bases short, with 3 bases between. The CDR3 is made up of 13 amino acids. The germline CDR1 and CDR2 sequences are KGHSH and LQKENI. CDR3 in amino acids: CASSPGSTDTQYF. The CDR3 DNA reads TGTGCCAGCTCACCAGGGAGCACAGATACGCAGTATTTT.

The DNA of the CDR3 is TGTGCCAGTAGGGGACAGACGACGATCAATCAGCCCCAGCATTTT. Amino acids: CASRGQTTINQPQHF. The chain combines TRBV19 with TRBJ1-5, with 7 positions matching TRBD1. The CDR3 sequence is 15 residues long. The J segment lost 3 bases and the V segment lost 6 bases, leaving 8 bases of the junction unmatched. Germline V gives CDR1 LNHDA, CDR2 SQIVND (reference sequence).

This clone was counted a single time. V usage is TRBV2 and J usage is TRBJ2-2; no definite D call. The germline V gene encodes CDR1 SNHLY and CDR2 FYNNEI. The germline V and J ends were trimmed by 6 bases and 1 base, with 9 bases remaining between them. This CDR3 is built from 14 residues. As DNA, the CDR3 is TGTGCCAGCAGAACGGATTTGAACACCGGGGAGCTGTTTTTT. Protein: CASRTDLNTGELFF.

The chain links TRBV4-3 to TRBJ2-7; 9 bases map to TRBD2. With V trimmed by 0 bases and J by 2 bases, 5 bases remained unmatched. CDR3 length: 16 amino acids. Germline loops: CDR1 LGHNA, CDR2 YSLEER. The CDR3 sequence: CASSQDVSSGAYEQYF. As DNA, the CDR3 is TGCGCCAGCAGCCAAGATGTGTCTAGCGGGGCCTACGAGCAGTACTTC.

The chain combines TRBV27 with TRBJ2-3, with D perhaps TRBD2 (5 bases). Germline CDR1 MNHEY, CDR2 SMNVEV (reference sequence). The CDR3 is 17 residues long. The V and J ends lost 4 bases and 1 base respectively, with 18 bases between them. The CDR3 region has the DNA TGTGCCAGCAGTTCCCTCGGGGAGCGGATTCGCACAGATACGCAGTATTTT. Its translation: CASSSLGERIRTDTQYF.

This clone was detected only once. The rearrangement joins TRBV7-4 to TRBJ1-2; 7 nucleotides agree with TRBD1. CDR1 is SGHVT, CDR2 SQSDAQ, per germline. V gave up 8 bases and J gave up 8 bases; unmatched junction bases: 5. The CDR3 contains 11 residues. Here the CDR3 DNA reads TGTGCCAGCGGGGGACAGTTCGGCTACACCTTC. The encoded protein is CASGGQFGYTF.

Here the CDR3 reads CASSEGTGGFAGELFF. The CDR3 coding sequence is TGTGCCAGCAGCGAAGGGACAGGGGGCTTTGCCGGGGAGCTGTTTTTT. The chain has TRBV5-6 and TRBJ2-2; 12 bases are shared with TRBD1. CDR3 length: 16 residues. After removal of 4 bases from V and 6 bases from J, the junction contained 7 bases not matched to a gene. Germline-derived CDR1 and CDR2 are SGHDT and YYEEEE.

This sequence joins TRBV9 and TRBJ2-3; 7 bases agree with TRBD2. This CDR3 comprises 15 residues. Trimming cost V 2 bases and J 0 bases; bases outside gene matches: 3. Germline CDR1 is SGDLS and CDR2 is YYNGEE. DNA of the CDR3: TGTGCCAGCAGCGTCGGGGGAGGGAGCACAGATACGCAGTATTTT. It specifies CASSVGGGSTDTQYF.

This chain links TRBV30 with TRBJ2-7; tentatively, D is TRBD1 (6 bases). V lost 5 bases to trimming and J lost 0 bases, with 14 bases between them. Germline lookup yields CDR1 GTSNPN and CDR2 SVGIG (reference sequence). This CDR3 is built from 14 residues. CDR3 amino acids: CAWDRTDSSYEQYF. In DNA form, the CDR3 reads TGTGCCTGGGATCGCACGGACAGCTCCTACGAGCAGTACTTC.

This clone was seen many times. The chain couples TRBV7-3 to TRBJ2-1; D is possibly TRBD2 (6 bases). The CDR3 consists of 16 residues. The V and J ends lost 2 bases and 3 bases respectively, with 14 bases between them. The germline V gene has CDR1 SGHTA and CDR2 FQGTGA. The CDR3 DNA reads TGTGCCAGCAGCTTATTCGGGCAGGGAGGCTACAATGAGCAGTTCTTC. This sequence encodes CASSLFGQGGYNEQFF.

CDR3 in DNA: TGTGCCAGCAGCTTACCGGGACGAACGAACACCGGGGAGCTGTTTTTT. This gives the protein CASSLPGRTNTGELFF. This chain joins TRBV7-9 and TRBJ2-2; D is perhaps TRBD1 or TRBD2 (5 bases each). Trimming removed 2 bases at V and 0 bases at J, with 10 bases between. Germline CDR1 is SEHNR and CDR2 is FQNEAQ (reference sequence). The CDR3 loop spans 16 amino acids.

The CDR3 DNA reads as TGTGCCAGTAGTACCCCTAGCCGGGGGACAGACATTCAGTACTTC. This codes for CASSTPSRGTDIQYF. The chain carries TRBV19 and TRBJ2-4; TRBD1 might be the D (7 bases). Germline lookup yields CDR1 LNHDA and CDR2 SQIVND (reference sequence). Deletions cut 4 bases from V and 8 bases from J, with 18 bases between. CDR3 length: 15 amino acids. The variable domain in full, completed from reference TRBV19 and TRBJ2-4, reads DGGITQSPKYLFRKEGQNVTLSCEQNLNHDAMYWYRQDPGQGLRLIYYSQIVNDFQKGDIAEGYSVSREKKESFPLTVTSAQKNPTAFYLCASSTPSRGTDIQYFGAGTRLSVL.

This clone is a singleton in its sample. The rearrangement joins TRBV9 to TRBJ2-5; 7 bases map to TRBD2. The germline CDR1 and CDR2 sequences are SGDLS and YYNGEE. V lost 3 bases, J lost 3 bases, and 5 bases stayed unmatched. The CDR3 totals 14 residues. CDR3 loop: CASSAQSGKETQYF. CDR3 DNA sequence: TGTGCCAGCAGCGCCCAAAGCGGGAAAGAGACCCAGTACTTC.

This chain connects TRBV30 to TRBJ1-6; 9 nucleotides align to TRBD1. The CDR3 loop spans 14 amino acids. Germline-derived CDR1 and CDR2 are GTSNPN and SVGIG (reference sequence). V lost 5 bases and J lost 10; bases outside the gene matches: 9. CDR3 region: CAWELTGGHSPLHF. The DNA of the CDR3 is TGTGCCTGGGAGTTGACAGGGGGTCACTCACCCCTCCACTTT. The full variable domain, rest sourced from reference TRBV30 and TRBJ1-6, is SQTIHQWPATLVQPVGSPLSLECTVEGTSNPNLYWYRQAAGRGLQLLFYSVGIGQISSEVPQNLSASRPQDRQFILSSKKLLLSDSGFYLCAWELTGGHSPLHFGNGTRLTVT.

The table lists this clone with a count of one. V and J are TRBV2 and TRBJ1-1; 7 nucleotides agree with TRBD1. Unmatched junction bases numbered 5, after V lost 8 bases and J lost 2 bases. There are 13 residues in the CDR3. Looked up from germline, CDR1 is SNHLY and CDR2 is FYNNEI. The CDR3 DNA reads TGTGCCAGCGGGGGACAGACTAACACTGAAGCTTTCTTT. Translation: CASGGQTNTEAFF. Variable domain in full (rest from reference TRBV2 and TRBJ1-1): EPEVTQTPSHQVTQMGQEVILRCVPISNHLYFYWYRQILGQKVEFLVSFYNNEISEKSEIFDDQFSVERPDGSNFTLKIRSTKLEDSAMYFCASGGQTNTEAFFGQGTRLTVV.

The rearrangement joins TRBV19 to TRBJ2-7, with a tentative D call TRBD2 (5 bases). The CDR3 contains 14 residues. V was trimmed by 6 bases and J by 1 base, leaving 13 bases between them. Germline lookup yields CDR1 LNHDA and CDR2 SQIVND (reference sequence). The CDR3 loop is CASRGSAESYEQYF. The DNA for the CDR3 is TGTGCCAGTAGGGGTAGCGCCGAATCCTACGAGCAGTACTTC.

As DNA, the CDR3 is TGTGCCAGCAGCTCGACCGGGACAGGGGTTGGCGAGCAGTACTTC. Its protein product is CASSSTGTGVGEQYF. This chain joins TRBV7-2 and TRBJ2-7, with 10 bases that match TRBD1. This CDR3 contains 15 residues. CDR1 SGHTA and CDR2 FQGNSA come from the germline V gene. Germline trimming cut 4 bases from V and 6 bases from J; bases unmatched to any gene: 9. The full variable domain, completed using reference TRBV7-2 and TRBJ2-7, is GAGVSQSPSNKVTEKGKDVELRCDPISGHTALYWYRQSLGQGLEFLIYFQGNSAPDKSGLPSDRFSAERTGGSVSTLTIQRTQQEDSAVYLCASSSTGTGVGEQYFGPGTRLTVT.

In this sample, this clone turned up a few times. The V gene is TRBV5-8, the J gene TRBJ1-2; 7 bases line up with TRBD1. V shed 6 bases, J shed 7 bases, and the junction held 12 bases outside the gene matches. Per the germline V gene, CDR1 is SGHTS and CDR2 is YDEGEE. The length of the CDR3 is 14 residues. The CDR3 DNA follows: TGTGCCAGCACCCCCCGACAGGGATCTTCTGGCTACACCTTC. Protein sequence: CASTPRQGSSGYTF.

The V and J genes are TRBV4-3 and TRBJ2-7; D not resolved. The V gene lost 2 bases and the J gene lost 2 bases, with 7 bases spanning the gap. The length of the CDR3 is 13 residues. Germline CDR1 and CDR2: LGHNA and YSLEER. Here the CDR3 reads CASSQHRAYEQYF. The CDR3 DNA reads as TGCGCCAGCAGCCAACATAGGGCCTACGAGCAGTACTTC.